What follows are 26 T cell receptor beta chains derived from one specimen sequenced in a study of control samples from healthy donors and cancer patients (dated by TCRdb to the early 2020s). Library generation was performed with the immunoSEQ multiplex PCR assay. What TCRdb holds here is the immuneACCESS table cut down to in-frame rearrangements. Part of the clones is not present; checked against another copy, under half of the missing clones reflect an unresolved V gene, and the others are unexplained. This sample has about 130,000 clones in its table, and about 88% of those were observed once. About 1.8% of the sample lies in the top ten. Sequenced: blood. These receptors were taken from a man between 18 and 29 years old in good health.

This CDR3 reads CATSGLNNEKLFF. The DNA for the CDR3 is TGTGCCACCTCCGGCCTGAACAATGAAAAACTGTTTTTT. This chain links TRBV10-3 with TRBJ1-4; D not resolved. Germline V lookup: CDR1 ENHRY, CDR2 SYGVKD. The CDR3 has 13 amino acids. V was shortened by 10 bases and J by 5 bases, with 14 bases between the two germline ends.

There are a few counts of this clone. The chain couples TRBV10-2 to TRBJ2-5, with D perhaps matching TRBD1 (6 bases). In germline, CDR1 is WSHSY, CDR2 SAAADI. The germline V and J ends were trimmed by 3 bases and 5 bases, with 13 bases remaining between them. The CDR3 length is 14 residues. The DNA for the CDR3 is TGCGCCAGCAGTGATTATGGGGGCAGGGAGACCCAGTACTTC. Its protein product is CASSDYGGRETQYF.

To note about this clone: Germline is not matched at one junction end, which may reflect a read error. Other DNA sequences in this sample translate to the same CDR3. The rearrangement links TRBV10-3 to TRBJ1-3; D is unresolved. The CDR3 loop spans 11 amino acids. Germline V lookup: CDR1 ENHRY, CDR2 SYGVKD. The CDR3 region has the DNA TGTGCCATCTCAGCTGGGAACACCATATATTTT. It is translated as CAISAGNTIYF.

The V and J genes are TRBV11-1 and TRBJ2-7, with TRBD2 matching over 8 bases. V shed 2 bases and J 2 bases; nucleotides not matched to a gene: 5. The CDR3 sequence is 15 residues long. Germline V gives CDR1 SGHAT, CDR2 FQDESV (reference sequence). The CDR3 coding sequence is TGTGCCAGCAGCTTAACTAGCGGCGTAACCTACGAGCAGTACTTC. Its protein is CASSLTSGVTYEQYF.

This clone occurred a few times. The genes are TRBV12-3 or TRBV12-4 and TRBJ1-6, with D unclear. Trimming stripped 9 bases from V and 10 bases from J, with 16 bases between. CDR3 length: 13 residues. The CDR3 here is CASMARFRSPLHF. Here the CDR3 DNA reads TGTGCCAGTATGGCTAGGTTTCGGTCACCCCTCCACTTT.

V usage is TRBV30 and J usage is TRBJ1-2; D not resolved. The germline gives CDR1 GTSNPN, CDR2 SVGIG (reference sequence). The CDR3 is 12 residues long. V gave up 3 bases and J gave up 0 bases, with 5 bases separating them. CDR3 sequence reads: CAWSDPNYGYTF. The CDR3 DNA sequence: TGTGCCTGGAGCGACCCTAACTATGGCTACACCTTC.

The V and J genes are TRBV2 and TRBJ1-1; D is unresolved. With 8 bases removed from V and 7 bases from J, the gap between germline ends came to 11 bases. This CDR3 has 11 residues. The germline CDR1 and CDR2 sequences are SNHLY and FYNNEI. CDR3 DNA: TGTGCCAGCCGGAGGCAGGATGAAGCTTTCTTT. As protein: CASRRQDEAFF.

J is TRBJ2-2 and V is TRBV5-1, with D hard to call. Per the germline V gene, CDR1 is SGHRS and CDR2 is YFSETQ. V was pared by 0 bases and J by 1 base, with 4 bases between. This CDR3 contains 14 residues. CDR3 coding DNA: TGCGCCAGCAGCTTGGTAGGGAACACCGGGGAGCTGTTTTTT. The encoded protein is CASSLVGNTGELFF. Looking up the rest from reference TRBV5-1 and TRBJ2-2 gives the full variable domain: KAGVTQTPRYLIKTRGQQVTLSCSPISGHRSVSWYQQTPGQGLQFLFEYFSETQRNKGNFPGRFSGRQFSNSRSEMNVSTLELGDSALYLCASSLVGNTGELFFGEGSRLTVL.

The rearrangement uses TRBV25-1 and TRBJ2-7; D uncertain. The CDR3 length is 10 residues. Germline CDR1 reads MGHDK; CDR2 reads SYGVNS. The V gene lost 8 bases and the J gene lost 5 bases, with 7 bases spanning the gap. The CDR3 sequence is CASPMDEQYF. CDR3 sequence (DNA): TGTGCCAGCCCCATGGACGAGCAGTACTTC.

The V and J genes are TRBV9 and TRBJ1-5, with 8 positions matching TRBD1. This CDR3 spans 15 amino acids. J gave up 7 bases and V 3 bases, and 9 bases lay outside the gene matches. Germline values: CDR1 SGDLS, CDR2 YYNGEE. The CDR3 loop is CASSARTGIEQPQHF. CDR3 DNA sequence: TGTGCCAGCAGCGCACGGACAGGGATCGAGCAGCCCCAGCATTTT.

The chain combines TRBV12-3 or TRBV12-4 with TRBJ2-5; D ambiguous. V lost 2 bases and J 5 bases, leaving 3 bases between the germline ends. The CDR3 runs to 11 residues. The CDR3 bases are TGTGCCAGCAGTTTACTGGAGACCCAGTACTTC. This gives the protein CASSLLETQYF.

The table lists this clone with many counts. The chain links TRBV2 to TRBJ2-7; TRBD1 agrees at 8 bases. The CDR3 runs to 14 residues. Trimming at V came to 2 bases and at J to 5 bases, leaving 5 bases not matched to a gene. Germline V gives CDR1 SNHLY, CDR2 FYNNEI. The DNA for the CDR3 is TGTGCCAGCAGTGAACGCAGGGGGCTCGACGAGCAGTACTTC. It yields the protein CASSERRGLDEQYF. Looking up the rest from reference TRBV2 and TRBJ2-7 gives the full variable domain: EPEVTQTPSHQVTQMGQEVILRCVPISNHLYFYWYRQILGQKVEFLVSFYNNEISEKSEIFDDQFSVERPDGSNFTLKIRSTKLEDSAMYFCASSERRGLDEQYFGPGTRLTVT.

The rearrangement uses TRBV4-1 and TRBJ1-1; D unclear. From germline, CDR1 is MGHRA and CDR2 YSYEKL. V was pared by 6 bases and J by 3 bases, with 17 bases between. The CDR3 is made up of 15 amino acids. The DNA for the CDR3 is TGCGCCAGCAGTCGAACGCGGGCCCCGGACACTGAAGCTTTCTTT. Protein sequence: CASSRTRAPDTEAFF.

The chain carries TRBV30 and TRBJ1-1, with TRBD1 as a possible D gene (5 bases). Between the trimmed V and J ends, which lost 0 bases and 5 bases, there was a span of 10 bases. Germline CDR1 is GTSNPN and CDR2 is SVGIG (reference sequence). This CDR3 contains 13 residues. The DNA of the CDR3 is TGTGCCTGGAGTGTACAGGTCGGGACTGAAGCTTTCTTT. Translated: CAWSVQVGTEAFF.

V is TRBV5-1 and J is TRBJ2-7; TRBD1 aligns across 8 bases. Per the germline V gene, CDR1 is SGHRS and CDR2 is YFSETQ. CDR3 size: 14 residues. The V and J ends lost 0 bases and 6 bases, in that order; junction bases with no gene match: 5. CDR3 protein: CASSLGGQGLEQYF. DNA of the CDR3: TGCGCCAGCAGCTTGGGAGGACAGGGCCTCGAGCAGTACTTC.

This clone was observed once. V and J are TRBV11-3 and TRBJ2-1, with D unclear. Trimming removed 2 bases from V and 7 bases from J, with 6 bases in between. This CDR3 has 12 amino acids. Germline V gives CDR1 SGHNT, CDR2 YENEEA. CDR3 protein: CASSLSGNEQFF. The CDR3 nucleotides are TGTGCCAGCAGCTTATCGGGTAATGAGCAGTTCTTC.

This chain uses TRBV10-3 with TRBJ2-2; D is possibly TRBD2 (5 bases). Looked up from germline, CDR1 is ENHRY and CDR2 is SYGVKD. The CDR3 is 13 amino acids. The ends were cut back, 9 bases at V and 2 bases at J, with 10 bases in the middle. The CDR3 DNA reads as TGTGCCATACGGACTGACAACACCGGGGAGCTGTTTTTT. Translation gives CAIRTDNTGELFF.

The CDR3 region has the DNA TGTGCCAGCAGCTTGGGTCATTTTACAGGGGCCAACTATGGCTACACCTTC. This translates into CASSLGHFTGANYGYTF. The J gene is TRBJ1-2, the V gene TRBV7-3, with 7 bases lining up with TRBD1. V lost 3 bases, J lost 2 bases, and 12 bases stayed unmatched. This CDR3 is built from 17 residues. Germline V gives CDR1 SGHTA, CDR2 FQGTGA.

CDR3 amino acids: CASSPKATVRGYTF. Written as DNA, the CDR3 is TGTGCCAGCAGCCCAAAGGCTACAGTCAGGGGCTACACCTTC. The chain uses TRBV11-2 and TRBJ1-2; no clear D. The CDR3 runs to 14 residues. Trimming pared 5 bases from V and 8 bases from J, leaving 18 bases between. Germline assignment: CDR1 SGHAT and CDR2 FQNNGV.

The chain joins TRBV5-4 to TRBJ2-5; D gene ambiguous. V dropped 4 bases and J dropped 5 bases, with 24 bases sitting between them. Germline lookup yields CDR1 SGHNT and CDR2 YYREEE (reference sequence). CDR3 length equals 17 residues. The CDR3 bases are TGTGCCAGCAGCCCTGGGCAGAACGGAGACGGGTCGGAGACCCAGTACTTC. It encodes CASSPGQNGDGSETQYF.

This chain joins TRBV4-3 and TRBJ2-3, with TRBD2 matching 7 bases. The CDR3 is 17 residues long. Per the germline V gene, CDR1 is LGHNA and CDR2 is YSLEER. V shed 0 bases, J shed 2 bases, and the junction held 8 bases outside the gene matches. Written as DNA, the CDR3 is TGCGCCAGCAGCCAAGACAGCGGGATAGCTTACACAGATACGCAGTATTTT. Translated: CASSQDSGIAYTDTQYF.

This clone turned up a few times. This chain links TRBV28 with TRBJ1-1, with D possibly matching TRBD1 (5 bases). V lost 6 bases and J lost 2, with 13 bases in between. The CDR3 has 14 amino acids. In germline, CDR1 is MDHEN, CDR2 SYDVKM. The CDR3 is CASRTGLSNTEAFF. The DNA for the CDR3 is TGTGCCAGCAGGACGGGACTTTCTAACACTGAAGCTTTCTTT.

This chain uses TRBV10-3 with TRBJ1-1; 9 nucleotides agree with TRBD1. CDR3 size: 14 residues. The J segment lost 4 bases and the V segment lost 7 bases, leaving 7 bases of the junction unmatched. The germline gives CDR1 ENHRY, CDR2 SYGVKD. CDR3 residues: CAITPTGGGTEAFF. In DNA form, the CDR3 reads TGTGCCATCACCCCGACAGGGGGAGGCACTGAAGCTTTCTTT.

A few counts support this clone. The chain carries TRBV28 and TRBJ2-1, with D possibly TRBD1 on 6 matching bases. Trimming removed 6 bases from V and 7 bases from J, with 13 bases in between. The CDR3 is 13 amino acids. Germline CDR1 is MDHEN and CDR2 is SYDVKM. The CDR3 loop reads CASSPGGQNEQFF. CDR3 coding DNA: TGTGCCAGCAGCCCTGGTGGACAGAATGAGCAGTTCTTC.

The rearrangement links TRBV27 to TRBJ1-2, with TRBD1 as a possible D gene (5 bases). This CDR3 is built from 13 residues. Germline CDR1 is MNHEY and CDR2 is SMNVEV (reference sequence). The V gene lost 3 bases and the J gene lost 6 bases, with 11 bases spanning the gap. The CDR3 DNA follows: TGTGCCAGCAGTTTGGGCAGGGCGGATGGCTACACCTTC. As protein: CASSLGRADGYTF.

The chain is built from TRBV7-7 and TRBJ2-7; D not certain. V was pared by 3 bases and J by 3 bases, with 15 bases between. The CDR3 totals 15 residues. From germline, CDR1 is SSHAT and CDR2 FNYEAQ (reference sequence). CDR3 sequence (DNA): TGTGCCAGCAGCTTCGGCCAGAACGCAAACTACGAGCAGTACTTC. This codes for CASSFGQNANYEQYF.